This paragraph reports one T cell receptor (beta chain). The table came from immunoSEQ multiplex PCR; TCRdb's copy has only in-frame clones and leaves some out. The table lists about 220,000 clones, 83% of them singletons, with nearly 5% in the top ten. These data belong to a study of blood T cell repertoires in COVID-19. Study at large: Material from acute and convalescent COVID-19 was sourced from the United States, Italy and Spain. T cells, B-cell-depleted T cells, or PBMCs supplied cDNA or gDNA.

The CDR3 is made up of 15 amino acids. Trimming removed 6 bases from V and 4 bases from J; junction bases left unmatched: 11. Germline V gene sequence: CDR1 SGHDN, CDR2 FVKESK. The rearrangement joins TRBV14 to TRBJ2-5; 7 nucleotides agree with TRBD1. This TCR was recovered from a woman between 50 and 59 years old who had been exposed to COVID-19. The source material was PBMCs or T cells enriched from blood (not recorded which). The CDR3, as DNA: TGTGCCAGCAGTGCAGGGGGTTGGGTCGGAGAGACCCAGTACTTC. It codes for CASSAGGWVGETQYF.